This is a list of T cell receptor beta chains from one sample in a study of blood T cell repertoires in COVID-19. Measured with immunoSEQ multiplex PCR; TCRdb has only the in-frame clones, and not every one. The sample includes some 120,000 clones, approximately 85% of them seen just once. The specimen was peripheral blood. These receptors were obtained from a woman aged 80 or older with acute or convalescent COVID-19. Both conserved end residues are part of each CDR3. A D gene is named only where the DNA matches it firmly. Size tells how often a clone was seen (once, few, many) or the class of an expanded clone, and some rows leave it out.

j_call clone_size v_call d_call cdr3_nt cdr3_aa
TRBJ1-2 NA TRBV5-1 NA TGCGCCAGCAGCTCCGCGGGGGGTACTAACTATGGCTACACCTTC CASSSAGGTNYGYTF
TRBJ2-5 NA TRBV19 NA TGTGCCAGTAGGGACAGATGGTACCAAGAGACCCAGTACTTC CASRDRWYQETQYF
TRBJ2-7 once TRBV7-2 TRBD1 TGTGCCAGCAGCTCCGTCCAGGGGGCGCCGGACGAGCAGTACTTC CASSSVQGAPDEQYF
TRBJ2-1 NA TRBV20-1 TRBD2 TGCAGTGCTAGTGGACTAGCGGGAGTTAACAATGAGCAGTTCTTC CSASGLAGVNNEQFF
TRBJ1-1 NA TRBV18 NA TGTGCCAGCTCATCACAAGGGGACACTGAAGCTTTCTTT CASSSQGDTEAFF
TRBJ1-1 NA TRBV11-2 NA TGTGCCAGCAGCTCATGGCCCTACACTGAAGCTTTCTTT CASSSWPYTEAFF
TRBJ2-7 NA TRBV7-9 TRBD1 TGTGCCAGCAGCCAGACAGGGGGCGCGACCTACGAGCAGTACTTC CASSQTGGATYEQYF
TRBJ2-5 NA TRBV19 TRBD2 TGTGCCAGTGCTCGCGGGGCTAGCGGGGGGTTGGAGACCCAGTACTTC CASARGASGGLETQYF
TRBJ1-1 NA TRBV29-1 NA TGCAGCGTTGCACCTTCTCGAGCTGAAGCTTTCTTT CSVAPSRAEAFF
TRBJ2-3 NA TRBV12-3/TRBV12-4 NA TGTGCCAGCAAACGCCCCGGAGTAGATACGCAGTATTTT CASKRPGVDTQYF
TRBJ1-2 NA TRBV7-9 NA TGTGCCAGCAGAGAAGGCGAGACAGGCTGGTTCTATGGCTACACCTTC CASREGETGWFYGYTF
TRBJ1-2 NA TRBV18 TRBD1 TGTGCCAGCTCGCCAGGGGCGACAGGGGGTTACACCTTC CASSPGATGGYTF
TRBJ2-5 NA TRBV5-1 NA TGCGCCAGCAGCTTTCCAGGGGTGCCAGAGACCCAGTACTTC CASSFPGVPETQYF
TRBJ1-3 NA TRBV28 NA TGTGCCAGCAGTTTGGAGTCGTCAGACACCATATATTTT CASSLESSDTIYF
TRBJ1-1 NA TRBV7-9 TRBD1 TGTGCCAGCAGCTTTGCAGGGGGCGCAAACACTGAAGCTTTCTTT CASSFAGGANTEAFF
TRBJ1-5 few TRBV5-1 TRBD1 TGCGCCAGCAGCTTGGGGACAGGGGCCAATAGCAATCAGCCCCAGCATTTT CASSLGTGANSNQPQHF
TRBJ2-3 NA TRBV18 TRBD1 TGTGCCAGCTCAACCCTGACAGGGGGCGGTACAGATACGCAGTATTTT CASSTLTGGGTDTQYF
TRBJ2-3 NA TRBV6-6 NA TGTGCCAGCAGGAGACTTGGAGATACGCAGTATTTT CASRRLGDTQYF
TRBJ2-1 NA TRBV5-1 TRBD2 TGCGCCAGCAGTTCACTAGCGGGGGATTACAATGAGCAGTTCTTC CASSSLAGDYNEQFF
TRBJ1-1 NA TRBV18 NA TGTGCCAGCTCACCGGACACGGGTACCCCTGAAGCTTTCTTT CASSPDTGTPEAFF
TRBJ2-7 NA TRBV10-3 TRBD1 TGTGCCATCAGTGGGACAGGAGAATCCTACGAGCAGTACTTC CAISGTGESYEQYF
TRBJ2-1 NA TRBV5-1 NA TGCGCCAGCAGCTCGGGGGAGTTACACTCCTACAATGAGCAGTTCTTC CASSSGELHSYNEQFF
TRBJ2-1 NA TRBV6-2/TRBV6-3 NA TGTGCCAGCAGTTACTCGGGGGGAGACAAACAGTACAATGAGCAGTTCTTC CASSYSGGDKQYNEQFF
TRBJ2-2 NA TRBV7-3 NA TGTGCCAGCAGCTTAAGGGCGCAAGGTTTCACCGGGGAGCTGTTTTTT CASSLRAQGFTGELFF
TRBJ2-5 NA TRBV2 NA TGTGCCAGCAGACGGGACACCCAAGAGACCCAGTACTTC CASRRDTQETQYF
TRBJ1-2 NA TRBV10-3 TRBD1 TGTGCCATCAGTGTCGACAGGGTGAGAGGCTACACCTTC CAISVDRVRGYTF
TRBJ1-5 NA TRBV19 TRBD1 TGTGCCACGCGGGACAGGGGAAGTCAGCCCCAGCATTTT CATRDRGSQPQHF
TRBJ1-3 NA TRBV7-8 NA TGTGCCAGCAGCTTAGTACAAAGCTCTGGAAACACCATATATTTT CASSLVQSSGNTIYF
TRBJ1-1 NA TRBV7-3 NA TGTGCCAGCAGCCAAACGGTGAACACTGAAGCTTTCTTT CASSQTVNTEAFF
TRBJ2-3 NA TRBV2 NA TGTGCCAGCAATCTAGCCCGCGGACTACCGAACACAGATACGCAGTATTTT CASNLARGLPNTDTQYF
TRBJ2-1 NA TRBV2 NA TGTGCCAGCAGTGTCGGGGTTGGGTCCGGGCAGTTCTTC CASSVGVGSGQFF
TRBJ1-5 few TRBV9 TRBD1 TGTGCCAGCAGCGAGGACACGTCGGGACAGGGGAATCAGCCCCAGCATTTT CASSEDTSGQGNQPQHF
TRBJ2-2 NA TRBV2 TRBD2 TGTGCCAGCGGGGGAGCGGGGGCATGGACCGGGGAGCTGTTTTTT CASGGAGAWTGELFF
TRBJ2-1 NA TRBV7-3 TRBD2 TGTGCCAGCAGCCAGCCCCTAGCGGGGTACAATGAGCAGTTCTTC CASSQPLAGYNEQFF
TRBJ1-3 NA TRBV5-6 TRBD1 TGTGCCAGCAGCAATAGGGGGCAGGGAAACACCATATATTTT CASSNRGQGNTIYF
TRBJ1-2 NA TRBV10-2 NA TGCGCCAGCAGTGAGGCCCAGGGAGGGTATGGCTACACCTTC CASSEAQGGYGYTF
TRBJ1-1 NA TRBV5-1 NA TGCGCCAGCAGCGGATCTAGCACTGAAGCTTTCTTT CASSGSSTEAFF
TRBJ1-6 NA TRBV7-6 NA TGTGCCAGCAGCTCCCAATCGGGACACGAGATTCGCTCACCCCTCCACTTT CASSSQSGHEIRSPLHF
TRBJ2-5 NA TRBV9 NA TGTGCCAGCAGCGCATCCCAAGAGACCCAGTACTTC CASSASQETQYF
TRBJ1-3 NA TRBV5-1 NA TGCGCCAGCAGCCTCGGGGGAAACACCATATATTTT CASSLGGNTIYF
TRBJ1-1 NA TRBV29-1 NA TGCAGCGTATCCAAGACAGTTATGAACACTGAAGCTTTCTTT CSVSKTVMNTEAFF
TRBJ1-5 NA TRBV18 NA TGTGCCAGCTCACCTAGAAATCAGCCCCAGCATTTT CASSPRNQPQHF
TRBJ2-5 NA TRBV7-2 TRBD2 TGTGCCAGCAGCTCGTTAGCGGGGGGGCAAGAGACCCAGTACTTC CASSSLAGGQETQYF
TRBJ2-1 NA TRBV19 NA TGTGCCAGTAGTATTGAGGCGCCGTCCTACAATGAGCAGTTCTTC CASSIEAPSYNEQFF